This T cell receptor beta chain derives from a study of blood T cell repertoires in COVID-19. Germline CDR1 and CDR2: SNHLY and FYNNEI. The CDR3 spans 13 residues. V lost 2 bases and J 11 bases, leaving 15 bases between the germline ends. Measured with immunoSEQ multiplex PCR; TCRdb has only the in-frame clones, and not every one. The sample lists 110,000 to 150,000 clones; under 85% were seen once. The rearrangement links TRBV2 to TRBJ1-1; D is uncertain. Material for sequencing was PBMCs or T cells enriched from blood (not recorded which). The receptor's source is a woman aged 18-35 years who had been exposed to COVID-19. The CDR3 loop reads CASSEYEMRVAFF. In DNA form, the CDR3 reads TGTGCCAGCAGTGAATACGAAATGAGGGTCGCTTTCTTT.